The rows below give T cell receptor beta chains drawn from one sample of a study of Ad26.COV2.S vaccination and SARS-CoV-2 variants. Here immunoSEQ multiplex PCR was the method, and the copy in TCRdb shows in-frame clones only, minus some. The sample lists some 350,000 clones, approximately 85% seen once, with 3.3% in the top ten. The specimen comprised peripheral blood, sampled in a trial of Ad26.COV2.S vaccine versus placebo. These receptors were obtained from a person aged 18-60 years who received the Ad26.COV2.S COVID-19 vaccine or a placebo. Each CDR3 is given with its conserved first and last residue.

V: TRBV7-2; CDR3: CASSLGQGSSYEQYF
V: TRBV7-9; CDR3: CASSLGGHQETQYF
V: TRBV27; CDR3: CASSPPTGNEQYF
V: TRBV28; CDR3: CASSFSLLLAIRETQYF
V: TRBV4-3; CDR3: CASSPDSNTGELFF
V: TRBV27; CDR3: CASSLFPGGEDEKLFF
V: TRBV28; CDR3: CASSLSREQYF
V: TRBV11-3; CDR3: CASSLDGGTATYNEQFF
V: TRBV7-8; CDR3: CASSRLRVSSYNEQFF
V: TRBV19; CDR3: CASSTRLAGANVLTF
V: TRBV5-1; CDR3: CASSYSGGRQETQYF
V: TRBV11-2; CDR3: CASSLKNYGYTF
V: TRBV25-1; CDR3: CASSESLAGTYEQYF
V: TRBV6-5; CDR3: CASSPGVGYTF
V: TRBV7-2; CDR3: CASSSGTGDSPLHF
V: TRBV28; CDR3: CASTIAGGGELFF
V: TRBV5-1; CDR3: CASSWGLAGSDTQYF
V: TRBV5-4; CDR3: CASSLADRVNYGYTF
V: TRBV5-6; CDR3: CASTSGTRTYEQYF
V: TRBV18; CDR3: CASSPTLRDTEAFF
V: TRBV6-1; CDR3: CASSELYGYTF
V: TRBV3-1/TRBV3-2; CDR3: CASTKGGVSSGANVLTF
V: TRBV19; CDR3: CASSINGATVVYTF
V: TRBV29-1; CDR3: CSVDPALDTQYF
V: TRBV5-6; CDR3: CASSLVVDSYEQYF
V: TRBV5-8; CDR3: CASRHRDRAGNTIYF
V: TRBV12-3/TRBV12-4; CDR3: CASSTGDGQHF
V: TRBV7-2; CDR3: CASSLGGLAYEQYF
V: TRBV4-3; CDR3: CASSQGLATYEQYF
V: TRBV19; CDR3: CASSPPGLAGGNEQFF
V: TRBV6-1; CDR3: CASSETPGLGNQPQHF